This entry lists 26 T cell receptor beta chains sequenced from one sample in a study of early T cells in non-severe SARS-CoV-2 infection. TCRdb passed the 5' RACE reads through MiXCR, listing each CDR3 protein once. The sample shows 55,000 or so distinct CDR3 sequences, 12% of them seen only once. The sample was whole blood. The receptor source for this set is an adult who was a healthcare worker with PCR-confirmed SARS-CoV-2 infection or an uninfected control (not recorded which).

The chain has TRBV7-2 and TRBJ1-2, with D possibly being TRBD1 (5 bases). Germline CDR1 reads SGHTA; CDR2 reads FQGNSA. V gave up 2 bases and J gave up 4 bases, with 11 bases separating them. The CDR3 spans 14 residues. CDR3 in amino acids: CASSLTQDVYGYTF. CDR3 nucleotide sequence: TGTGCCAGCAGCTTAACACAGGACGTCTATGGCTACACCTTC.

This clonotype was seen a handful of times. The rearrangement joins TRBV5-8 to TRBJ2-5, with TRBD1 matching 7 bases. V was clipped by 1 base and J by 4 bases; unmatched bases: 10. Germline lookup yields CDR1 SGHTS and CDR2 YDEGEE. The CDR3 has 16 amino acids. As DNA, the CDR3 is TGTGCCAGCAGCTTGTCATCAGGGGCAGGGGGAGAGACCCAGTACTTC. Amino acids: CASSLSSGAGGETQYF.

Turning to this clonotype: Since a much larger clone is just one base distant, this may be a read error. V and J are TRBV11-2 and TRBJ1-2; tentatively, D is TRBD1 (6 bases). The CDR3 runs to 15 residues. Germline V gene lookup returns CDR1 SGHAT and CDR2 FQNNGV. Trimming pared 4 bases from V and 3 bases from J, leaving 15 bases between. The CDR3 sequence is CASSYYRVRDYGYTF. In nucleotides, the CDR3 is TGTGCCAGCAGCTATTACAGGGTTAGGGACTATGGCTACACCTTC.

This clonotype showed up many times. This chain uses TRBV14 with TRBJ1-3; D not resolved. V lost 4 bases to trimming and J lost 0 bases, with 10 bases between them. Germline CDR1 is SGHDN and CDR2 is FVKESK. The CDR3 contains 15 residues. CDR3 nucleotide sequence: TGTGCCAGCAGCCTTCAAACAACCTCTGGAAACACCATATATTTT. Protein product: CASSLQTTSGNTIYF.

The sample holds many counts of this clonotype. The chain carries TRBV7-9 and TRBJ1-1, with D hard to call. From germline, CDR1 is SEHNR and CDR2 FQNEAQ (reference sequence). The V end lost 2 bases, the J end lost 8 bases, and 9 bases lay between the germline ends. This CDR3 is 12 amino acids long. CDR3 loop: CASSLTSFEAFF. The CDR3 DNA sequence: TGTGCCAGCAGCTTAACCAGCTTCGAAGCTTTCTTT.

Ten or more counts support this clonotype. The chain employs TRBV20-1 and TRBJ1-1, with D perhaps TRBD1 (5 bases). Germline V lookup: CDR1 DFQATT, CDR2 SNEGSKA (reference sequence). The CDR3 has 14 amino acids. Trimming removed 0 bases at V and 3 bases at J, with 11 bases between. This CDR3 reads CSAREARGDTEAFF. CDR3 nucleotide sequence: TGCAGTGCTAGAGAGGCCAGAGGGGACACTGAAGCTTTCTTT.

Ten or more counts support this clonotype. This chain joins TRBV12-3 or TRBV12-4 and TRBJ1-5; 8 bases align to TRBD1. CDR3 length equals 18 residues. Trimming removed 0 bases from V and 2 bases from J; junction bases left unmatched: 9. The DNA for the CDR3 is TGTGCCAGCAGTTTAGCCGGGACAGGCGAGATTGGCAATCAGCCCCAGCATTTT. It translates to CASSLAGTGEIGNQPQHF.

A few counts support this clonotype. The chain combines TRBV29-1 with TRBJ2-2; 7 bases fit TRBD1. Trimming took 7 bases from V and 0 from J; bases not matched to a gene: 2. The CDR3 sequence is 13 residues long. The germline CDR1 and CDR2 sequences are SQVTM and ANQGSEA. The CDR3 DNA follows: TGCAGCGCCGGGACAGCGAACACCGGGGAGCTGTTTTTT. Protein sequence: CSAGTANTGELFF.

In its sample, this clonotype was seen many times. The CDR3 bases are TGCAGCGTTGCTCAGGGAAGGATCACCGGGGAGCTGTTTTTT. It is translated as CSVAQGRITGELFF. J is TRBJ2-2 and V is TRBV29-1; D perhaps matches TRBD1 (5 bases). The CDR3 has 14 amino acids. The V end was cut by 4 bases, the J end by 4 bases, with 13 bases between. Germline V gives CDR1 SQVTM, CDR2 ANQGSEA.

This rearrangement joins TRBV6-2 or TRBV6-3 to TRBJ2-1; the match to TRBD2 covers 12 bases. This CDR3 region has 21 residues. V was pared by 8 bases and J by 0 bases, with 20 bases of the junction left unmatched. Germline CDR1 MNHEY, CDR2 SVGEGT. CDR3 loop: CASGLPLGTSGPLSSYNEQFF. The CDR3 nucleotides read TGTGCCAGCGGTCTCCCCCTGGGGACTAGCGGGCCCCTTAGCTCCTACAATGAGCAGTTCTTC.

The chain uses TRBV6-5 and TRBJ1-4; D gene unclear. Trimming took 0 bases from V and 8 from J, leaving 10 bases between them. CDR3 size: 14 residues. CDR1 and CDR2 from the germline V gene are MNHEY and SVGAGI. The CDR3 reads CASSYSIQPEKLFF. The DNA of the CDR3 is TGTGCCAGCAGTTACTCGATCCAGCCAGAAAAACTGTTTTTT.

This clonotype was picked up a small number of times. CDR3: CASSLTLGTEAFF. The CDR3 region has the DNA TGTGCCAGCAGCTTAACTCTAGGCACTGAAGCTTTCTTT. J is TRBJ1-1 and V is TRBV13, with D hard to call. Germline values: CDR1 PRHDT, CDR2 FYEKMQ (reference sequence). This CDR3 region has 13 residues. Trimming left V 2 bases short and J 4 bases short, with 8 bases between.

This clonotype was seen repeatedly, ten times or more. V gene TRBV18 combines with J gene TRBJ2-5; no clear D gene. CDR3 length: 14 residues. V dropped 0 bases and J dropped 6 bases, with 11 bases sitting between them. From germline, CDR1 is KGHSH and CDR2 LQKENI. CDR3: CASSPPDAIQTQYF. CDR3 coding DNA: TGTGCCAGCTCACCACCTGATGCTATACAGACCCAGTACTTC.

This clonotype has a handful of counts. The chain joins TRBV18 to TRBJ2-1, with a tentative D call TRBD1 (6 bases). V lost 1 base and J lost 2, with 18 bases in between. The CDR3 is 18 amino acids. Germline assignment: CDR1 KGHSH and CDR2 LQKENI. The CDR3 DNA reads as TGTGCCAGCTCACCACTCGAGCCAGACAGGCTCCCCTACAATGAGCAGTTCTTC. It translates to CASSPLEPDRLPYNEQFF.

This chain joins TRBV7-2 and TRBJ2-3; D perhaps matches TRBD2 (6 bases). The CDR3 totals 16 residues. Germline V gene lookup returns CDR1 SGHTA and CDR2 FQGNSA. V lost 2 bases, J lost 0 bases, and 12 bases lay in between. The CDR3 reads CASSLSPGTSTDTQYF. CDR3 sequence (DNA): TGTGCCAGCAGCTTATCCCCTGGGACTAGCACAGATACGCAGTATTTT.

The table lists this clonotype with a few counts. Written as DNA, the CDR3 is TGTGCCAGCAGACGGACGTATACGCAGTATTTT. It translates to CASRRTYTQYF. This chain uses TRBV7-2 with TRBJ2-3; D ambiguous. CDR3 length equals 11 residues. CDR1 is SGHTA, CDR2 FQGNSA, per germline. Trimming stripped 6 bases from V and 7 bases from J, with 8 bases between.

This clonotype was detected many times. V usage is TRBV27 and J usage is TRBJ2-1; 11 nucleotides agree with TRBD2. Germline assignment: CDR1 MNHEY and CDR2 SMNVEV (reference sequence). There are 14 residues in the CDR3. V shed 6 bases and J 10 bases; nucleotides not matched to a gene: 8. The CDR3 nucleotides read TGTGCCAGCAGGGGACTAGCGGCCCGGGTAGAGCAGTTCTTC. Translated, it gives CASRGLAARVEQFF.

This clonotype was counted ten times or more. The rearrangement joins TRBV4-1 to TRBJ2-2, with 13 bases lining up with TRBD2. J was trimmed by 5 bases and V by 2 bases; bases with no gene match: 8. Germline CDR1 MGHRA, CDR2 YSYEKL. This CDR3 has 18 residues. As DNA, the CDR3 is TGCGCCAGCAGCCAACGGACTAGCGGGGGTCGTGTTACCGGGGAGCTGTTTTTT. It yields the protein CASSQRTSGGRVTGELFF.

This clonotype was seen ten or more times. The chain employs TRBV5-4 and TRBJ2-7; 9 bases are shared with TRBD2. With V trimmed by 4 bases and J by 1 base, 6 bases remained unmatched. This CDR3 spans 15 amino acids. Germline assignment: CDR1 SGHNT and CDR2 YYREEE (reference sequence). The CDR3 region is CASSPAGGVSYEQYF. Here the CDR3 DNA reads TGTGCCAGCAGCCCCGCGGGAGGGGTTTCCTACGAGCAGTACTTC. The complete variable domain, with remaining parts taken from reference TRBV5-4 and TRBJ2-7, reads ETGVTQSPTHLIKTRGQQVTLRCSSQSGHNTVSWYQQALGQGPQFIFQYYREEENGRGNFPPRFSGLQFPNYSSELNVNALELDDSALYLCASSPAGGVSYEQYFGPGTRLTVT.

This clonotype has at least ten counts. The chain couples TRBV30 to TRBJ1-1, with D possibly TRBD1 on 5 matching bases. The CDR3 covers 15 residues. Trimming left V 1 base short and J 1 base short, with 13 bases between. Germline V gene sequence: CDR1 GTSNPN, CDR2 SVGIG (reference sequence). For the CDR3, the DNA is TGTGCCTGGAGTGACTGGGACTCGGAGAACACTGAAGCTTTCTTT. Amino acid sequence: CAWSDWDSENTEAFF.

The J gene is TRBJ1-5, the V gene TRBV20-1; a weak D match, TRBD1 (6 bases). Trimming took 7 bases from V and 8 from J, leaving 18 bases between them. Germline V lookup: CDR1 DFQATT, CDR2 SNEGSKA (reference sequence). The CDR3 is made up of 13 amino acids. The CDR3 region is CSVRPGAGEPQHF. For the CDR3, the DNA is TGCAGTGTCCGACCGGGGGCAGGGGAGCCCCAGCATTTT.

There are many counts of this clonotype. The gene calls are TRBV5-5 and TRBJ2-1, with 11 bases aligning to TRBD2. This CDR3 is 17 amino acids long. J was trimmed by 7 bases and V by 3 bases; bases with no gene match: 12. Germline V gene lookup returns CDR1 SGHKS and CDR2 YYEKEE (reference sequence). The DNA of the CDR3 is TGTGCCAGCAGCTCGCCATTTAGCGGGGGGGCCGGGAATGAGCAGTTCTTC. Its protein product is CASSSPFSGGAGNEQFF.

This clonotype showed up just a few times. The chain combines TRBV7-8 with TRBJ1-1, with D tentatively TRBD1 (5 bases). The CDR3 contains 14 residues. From germline, CDR1 is SGHVS and CDR2 FQNEAQ. Trimming left V 3 bases short and J 8 bases short, with 16 bases between. CDR3 sequence reads: CASSLDLGTVEAFF. The CDR3 DNA reads TGTGCCAGCAGCTTGGATCTCGGGACGGTCGAAGCTTTCTTT. Full variable domain (rest looked up from reference TRBV7-8 and TRBJ1-1): GAGVSQSPRYKVAKRGQDVALRCDPISGHVSLFWYQQALGQGPEFLTYFQNEAQLDKSGLPSDRFFAERPEGSVSTLKIQRTQQEDSAVYLCASSLDLGTVEAFFGQGTRLTVV.

The chain couples TRBV12-3 or TRBV12-4 to TRBJ2-3; a possible D gene is TRBD1 (5 bases). V was shortened by 4 bases and J by 9 bases, with 8 bases between the two germline ends. The CDR3 covers 11 residues. CDR3 residues: CASSSTGTQYF. The CDR3 DNA reads as TGTGCCAGCAGTTCAACAGGAACGCAGTATTTT.

The rearrangement joins TRBV7-6 to TRBJ2-1; TRBD2 is a possible D gene (6 bases). From germline, CDR1 is SGHVS and CDR2 FNYEAQ. This CDR3 is 18 amino acids long. The V and J ends lost 0 bases and 0 bases respectively, with 15 bases between them. CDR3 DNA: TGTGCCAGCAGCTTAGCGAGAGGGCGGGGTATCTCCTACAATGAGCAGTTCTTC. Protein sequence: CASSLARGRGISYNEQFF. Full variable domain (missing parts from reference TRBV7-6 and TRBJ2-1): GAGVSQSPRYKVTKRGQDVALRCDPISGHVSLYWYRQALGQGPEFLTYFNYEAQQDKSGLPNDRFSAERPEGSISTLTIQRTEQRDSAMYRCASSLARGRGISYNEQFFGPGTRLTVL.

This clonotype was seen at least ten times. The rearrangement links TRBV18 to TRBJ2-3; D call uncertain. Germline V gives CDR1 KGHSH, CDR2 LQKENI. CDR3 length equals 13 residues. Trimming took off 0 bases at V and 0 bases at J, with 1 base between the two ends. The CDR3 nucleotides are TGTGCCAGCTCACCACCTAGCACAGATACGCAGTATTTT. Its translation: CASSPPSTDTQYF.